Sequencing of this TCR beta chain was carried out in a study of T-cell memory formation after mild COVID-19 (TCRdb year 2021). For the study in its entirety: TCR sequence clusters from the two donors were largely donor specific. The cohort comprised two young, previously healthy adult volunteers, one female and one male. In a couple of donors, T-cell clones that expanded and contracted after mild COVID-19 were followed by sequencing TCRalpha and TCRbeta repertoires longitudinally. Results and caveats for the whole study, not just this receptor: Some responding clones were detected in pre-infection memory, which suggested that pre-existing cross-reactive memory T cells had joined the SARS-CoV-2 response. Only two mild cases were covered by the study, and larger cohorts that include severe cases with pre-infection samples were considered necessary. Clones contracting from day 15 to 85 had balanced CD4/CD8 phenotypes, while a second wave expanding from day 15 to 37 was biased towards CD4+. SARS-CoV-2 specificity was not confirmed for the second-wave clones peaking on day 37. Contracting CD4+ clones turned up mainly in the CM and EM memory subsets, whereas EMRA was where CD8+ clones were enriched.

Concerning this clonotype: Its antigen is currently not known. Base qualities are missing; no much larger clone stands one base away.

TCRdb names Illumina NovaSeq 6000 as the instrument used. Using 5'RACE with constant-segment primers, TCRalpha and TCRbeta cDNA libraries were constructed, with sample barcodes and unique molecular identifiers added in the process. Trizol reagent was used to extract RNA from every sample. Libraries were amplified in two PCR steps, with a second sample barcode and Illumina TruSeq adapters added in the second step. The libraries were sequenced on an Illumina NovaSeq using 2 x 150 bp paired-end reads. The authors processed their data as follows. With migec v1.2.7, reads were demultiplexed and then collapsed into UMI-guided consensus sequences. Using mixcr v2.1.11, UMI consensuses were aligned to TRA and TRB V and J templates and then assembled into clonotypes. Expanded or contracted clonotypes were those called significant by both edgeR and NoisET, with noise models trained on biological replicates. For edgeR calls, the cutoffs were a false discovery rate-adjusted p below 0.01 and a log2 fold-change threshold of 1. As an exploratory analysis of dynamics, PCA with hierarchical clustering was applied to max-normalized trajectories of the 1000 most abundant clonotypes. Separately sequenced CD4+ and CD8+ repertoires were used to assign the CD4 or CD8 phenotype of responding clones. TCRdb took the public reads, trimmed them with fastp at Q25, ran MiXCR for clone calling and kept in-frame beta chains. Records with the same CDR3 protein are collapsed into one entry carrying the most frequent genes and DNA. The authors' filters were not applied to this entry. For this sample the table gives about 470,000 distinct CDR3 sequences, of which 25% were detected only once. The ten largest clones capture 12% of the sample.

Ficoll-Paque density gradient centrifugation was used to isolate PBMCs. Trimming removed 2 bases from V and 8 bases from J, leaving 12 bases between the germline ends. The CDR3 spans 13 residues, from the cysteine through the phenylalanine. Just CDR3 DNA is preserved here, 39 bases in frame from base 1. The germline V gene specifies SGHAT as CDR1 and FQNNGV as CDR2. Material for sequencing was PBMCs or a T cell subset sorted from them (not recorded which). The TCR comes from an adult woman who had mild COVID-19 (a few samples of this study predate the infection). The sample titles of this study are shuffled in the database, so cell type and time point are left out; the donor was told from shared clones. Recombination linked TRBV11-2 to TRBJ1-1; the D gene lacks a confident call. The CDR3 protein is CASSLLDGPEAFF. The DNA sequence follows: TGTGCCAGCAGCTTACTCGACGGACCAGAAGCTTTCTTT.